The T cell receptor beta chain under discussion was sequenced for a study of blood T cell repertoires in COVID-19. Study-wide background: COVID-19 samples collected from the United States, Italy and Spain covered acute and convalescent phases. PBMCs, B-cell-depleted T cells, or T cells provided the cDNA or gDNA that made up the material.

Per the original data handling: How many nucleated cells were present was estimated from reference gene primer amplification. Sequencing used immunoSEQ multiplex PCR; TCRdb keeps in-frame clones, though not all of them. The V and J calls and clone size were taken over from that table, and D and trimming were inferred from the DNA. Among about 180,000 clones listed, around 83% were seen once. This sequence originates from a human donor in a cohort sampled during active COVID-19. The material sequenced was peripheral blood.

The CDR3 DNA is TGCGCCAGCAGCTTGGGATTATTTAGCGGGAGAACAGCCTACGAGCAGTACTTC. This gives the protein CASSLGLFSGRTAYEQYF. This chain uses TRBV5-1 with TRBJ2-7; 9 nucleotides match TRBD2. This CDR3 is built from 18 residues. V was pared by 0 bases and J by 2 bases, with 12 bases of the junction left unmatched. The V gene's germline CDR1 is SGHRS and CDR2 YFSETQ.